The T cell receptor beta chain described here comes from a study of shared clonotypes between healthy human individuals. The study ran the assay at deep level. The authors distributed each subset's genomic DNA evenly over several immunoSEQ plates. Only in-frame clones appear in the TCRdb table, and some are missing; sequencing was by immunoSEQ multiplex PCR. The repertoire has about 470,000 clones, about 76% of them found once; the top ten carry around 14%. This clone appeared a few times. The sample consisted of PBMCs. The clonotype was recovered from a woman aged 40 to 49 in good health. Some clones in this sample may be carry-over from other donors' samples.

CDR3 loop: CAWSAGGYTEAFF. The DNA of the CDR3 is TGTGCCTGGAGTGCGGGGGGATACACTGAAGCTTTCTTT. The chain has TRBV30 and TRBJ1-1; D may be TRBD1 (5 bases). Trimming cost V 1 base and J 3 bases, with 9 bases left between them. CDR1 is GTSNPN and CDR2 is SVGIG in the germline V gene (reference sequence). The CDR3 spans 13 residues.